Below, 26 T cell receptor beta chains from the same sample are listed, as sequenced in a study of Graves' ophthalmopathy and Graves' hyperthyroidism. TCR beta CDR3 regions were amplified from RNA transcripts. HTBI-primed first-round RT-PCR preceded second-round multiplex PCR. TCRdb processed the multiplex PCR reads anew with MiXCR; each CDR3 protein has one entry. The sample includes hundreds of thousands of distinct CDR3 sequences, about 24% of them seen just once. The sample consisted of peripheral blood. The receptors here all came from a woman aged 18-29 years with stable Graves' hyperthyroidism. Some clones in this sample may be carry-over from other donors' samples.

In this sample, this clonotype turned up many times. The chain uses TRBV25-1 and TRBJ1-1, with D maybe TRBD1 (6 bases). The germline V gene encodes CDR1 MGHDK and CDR2 SYGVNS. The CDR3 covers 13 residues. V was pared by 6 bases and J by 3 bases, with 11 bases between. The CDR3 is CASRRGSDTEAFF. The CDR3, as DNA: TGTGCCAGCAGGAGGGGGTCCGACACTGAAGCTTTCTTT.

This rearrangement joins TRBV19 to TRBJ2-7, with TRBD1 matching over 12 bases. CDR1 and CDR2 from the germline V gene are LNHDA and SQIVND (reference sequence). Trimming at V came to 7 bases and at J to 3 bases, leaving 7 bases not matched to a gene. The CDR3 runs 15 residues. The CDR3 sequence is CASTPGQGAHYEQYF. DNA for the CDR3: TGTGCCAGTACCCCGGGACAGGGGGCTCACTACGAGCAGTACTTC.

A note on this clonotype: Since no conserved phenylalanine or tryptophan closes the CDR3, a read error is the likely cause. V and J are TRBV6-5 and TRBJ1-1; D remains ambiguous. Trimming stripped 2 bases from V and 2 bases from J, with 12 bases between. The CDR3 runs 15 residues. Germline values: CDR1 MNHEY, CDR2 SVGAGI. The CDR3 loop reads CASSYSGEGNTEAFL. CDR3 nucleotides: TGTGCCAGCAGTTACAGTGGGGAGGGTAACACTGAAGCTTTCCTT.

The V gene is TRBV12-3 or TRBV12-4, the J gene TRBJ1-1; 9 bases are shared with TRBD1. The CDR3 contains 16 residues. Germline trimming cut 6 bases from V and 5 bases from J; bases unmatched to any gene: 13. CDR3 amino acids: CASSDTYRGRRTEAFF. CDR3 bases: TGTGCCAGCAGCGATACGTACAGGGGGCGGCGAACTGAAGCTTTCTTT.

This clonotype was recorded at least ten times. This chain's CDR3 is CASSIVGFNTEAFF. For the CDR3, the DNA is TGTGCCAGTAGTATAGTAGGGTTCAACACTGAAGCTTTCTTT. The chain uses TRBV19 and TRBJ1-1; D gene uncertain. The CDR3 contains 14 residues. The ends were cut back, 1 base at V and 2 bases at J, with 8 bases in the middle. Germline V gives CDR1 LNHDA, CDR2 SQIVND (reference sequence). The full variable domain, completed using reference TRBV19 and TRBJ1-1, is DGGITQSPKYLFRKEGQNVTLSCEQNLNHDAMYWYRQDPGQGLRLIYYSQIVNDFQKGDIAEGYSVSREKKESFPLTVTSAQKNPTAFYLCASSIVGFNTEAFFGQGTRLTVV.

The sample holds a few counts of this clonotype. Sequence at one end of the junction differs from germline and may be a read error. This sequence joins TRBV13 and TRBJ2-7, with 9 bases lining up with TRBD1. CDR3 length: 14 residues. CDR1 and CDR2 from the germline V gene are PRHDT and FYEKMQ (reference sequence). CDR3 amino acids: CAGSEQGAPYEQYF. The CDR3 coding sequence is TGTGCCGGCAGCGAACAGGGGGCCCCCTACGAGCAGTACTTC. Together with reference TRBV13 and TRBJ2-7, the CDR3 gives the full variable domain: AAGVIQSPRHLIKEKRETATLKCYPIPRHDTVYWYQQGPGQDPQFLISFYEKMQSDKGSIPDRFSAQQFSDYHSELNMSSLELGDSALYFCAGSEQGAPYEQYFGPGTRLTVT.

This clonotype has at least ten counts. The V call is TRBV12-3 or TRBV12-4, the J call TRBJ2-2, with D perhaps being TRBD1 or TRBD2 (6 bases each). CDR3 length: 15 residues. The germline V and J ends were trimmed by 7 bases and 0 bases, with 12 bases remaining between them. CDR3 DNA: TGTGCCAGCAATATGGGGGGCCCGAACACCGGGGAGCTGTTTTTT. Encoded protein: CASNMGGPNTGELFF.

This clonotype was counted at least ten times. This chain joins TRBV7-2 and TRBJ1-2, with D possibly TRBD1 on 5 matching bases. CDR3 length: 14 amino acids. V lost 4 bases and J 0 bases, leaving 9 bases between the germline ends. The germline CDR1 and CDR2 sequences are SGHTA and FQGNSA. The CDR3 loop is CASSSQTANYGYTF. The CDR3 coding sequence is TGTGCCAGCAGCTCACAGACAGCTAACTATGGCTACACCTTC.

The genes are TRBV24-1 and TRBJ2-2, with D possibly being TRBD1 (6 bases). The length of the CDR3 is 16 residues. The V gene lost 6 bases and the J gene lost 1 base, with 14 bases spanning the gap. Germline V gene data show CDR1 as KGHDR and CDR2 as SFDVKD. Here the CDR3 reads CATSMRTALNTGELFF. DNA of the CDR3: TGTGCCACCAGTATGAGGACAGCCCTGAACACCGGGGAGCTGTTTTTT.

Regarding this clonotype: A read error is likely, as this CDR3 ends without the conserved phenylalanine or tryptophan. The chain is built from TRBV28 and TRBJ1-5; D is unresolved. Germline loops: CDR1 MDHEN, CDR2 SYDVKM. Trimming pared 5 bases from V and 6 bases from J, leaving 8 bases between. The CDR3 contains 12 residues. The CDR3 sequence: CASSGEGQPQHL. The CDR3 DNA reads TGTGCCAGCAGTGGTGAGGGTCAGCCCCAGCATTTG.

This clonotype was counted a few times. J is TRBJ1-2 and V is TRBV28; no definite D call. The germline CDR1 and CDR2 sequences are MDHEN and SYDVKM. Trimming took off 8 bases at V and 7 bases at J, with 14 bases between the two ends. CDR3 length equals 12 residues. CDR3 sequence reads: CASSTGVAGYTF. The CDR3 nucleotides read TGTGCCAGCTCAACCGGGGTTGCTGGCTACACCTTC.

This clonotype was recorded many times. V and J are TRBV14 and TRBJ2-7; D call uncertain. Germline V gene lookup returns CDR1 SGHDN and CDR2 FVKESK. Trimming left V 3 bases short and J 12 bases short, with 15 bases between. This CDR3 region has 12 residues. The CDR3: CASSQPSTPLYF. The CDR3 DNA sequence: TGTGCCAGCAGCCAGCCGAGCACACCGCTGTACTTC.

This clonotype appeared many times. The chain is built from TRBV6-1 and TRBJ1-5; TRBD1 matches at 8 bases. The CDR3 is 15 amino acids. The V gene's germline CDR1 is MNHNS and CDR2 SASEGT. V was pared by 4 bases and J by 4 bases, with 6 bases of the junction left unmatched. The CDR3 nucleotides are TGTGCCAGCAGTGGCCGGGACAGGTTTAATCAGCCCCAGCATTTT. Encoded protein: CASSGRDRFNQPQHF.

This clonotype showed up many times. The chain joins TRBV12-5 to TRBJ1-1; 11 nucleotides line up with TRBD1. The CDR3 totals 14 residues. Germline CDR1 LGHNT, CDR2 FRNRAP. Trimming at V came to 8 bases and at J to 5 bases, leaving 7 bases not matched to a gene. DNA for the CDR3: TGTGCTAGTCTGGTCGGGACAGGGGGTACTGAAGCTTTCTTT. It translates to CASLVGTGGTEAFF. Together with reference TRBV12-5 and TRBJ1-1, the CDR3 gives the full variable domain: DARVTQTPRHKVTEMGQEVTMRCQPILGHNTVFWYRQTMMQGLELLAYFRNRAPLDDSGMPKDRFSAEMPDATLATLKIQPSEPRDSAVYFCASLVGTGGTEAFFGQGTRLTVV.

The sample holds a few counts of this clonotype. The chain uses TRBV24-1 and TRBJ2-5, with 7 bases aligning to TRBD1. Trimming removed 9 bases from V and 5 bases from J; junction bases left unmatched: 8. Per germline, CDR1 KGHDR and CDR2 SFDVKD. The CDR3 covers 13 residues. The CDR3 is CATRPTGTETQYF. The CDR3 DNA follows: TGTGCCACCCGACCGACAGGGACGGAGACCCAGTACTTC.

Many counts were recorded for this clonotype. V gene TRBV24-1 combines with J gene TRBJ2-5; TRBD1 matches 7 bases. The CDR3 covers 13 residues. Unmatched junction bases numbered 4, after V lost 5 bases and J lost 5 bases. The germline V gene has CDR1 KGHDR and CDR2 SFDVKD. The CDR3 loop reads CATSGGGRETQYF. In DNA, the CDR3 is TGTGCCACCAGTGGAGGGGGCCGGGAGACCCAGTACTTC.

The chain couples TRBV13 to TRBJ1-2; 9 bases line up with TRBD1. This CDR3 is 14 amino acids long. Per germline, CDR1 PRHDT and CDR2 FYEKMQ (reference sequence). The J segment lost 6 bases and the V segment lost 7 bases, leaving 9 bases of the junction unmatched. The CDR3 sequence: CASIPSGTGNGYTF. The CDR3 DNA reads as TGTGCCAGCATCCCCTCCGGGACAGGGAATGGCTACACCTTC.

This clonotype was observed at least ten times. The J gene is TRBJ1-5, the V gene TRBV27; no definite D call. The CDR3 spans 13 residues. Per germline, CDR1 MNHEY and CDR2 SMNVEV (reference sequence). Trimming shortened V by 8 bases and J by 8 bases, and 16 bases separated the two germline ends. The CDR3 is CASRRQPGEPQHF. In DNA, the CDR3 is TGTGCCAGCCGGCGGCAACCCGGCGAGCCCCAGCATTTT.

The table lists this clonotype with many counts. This rearrangement joins TRBV20-1 to TRBJ2-5; 7 bases are a match to TRBD2. The trim removed 6 bases at V and 0 bases at J, leaving 7 bases unmatched. The CDR3 has 14 amino acids. The germline gives CDR1 DFQATT, CDR2 SNEGSKA (reference sequence). This CDR3 is CSALAEMYQETQYF. The CDR3 nucleotides are TGCAGTGCCCTAGCGGAAATGTACCAAGAGACCCAGTACTTC.

The chain employs TRBV27 and TRBJ1-2; 8 bases match TRBD1. This CDR3 has 13 residues. V dropped 6 bases and J dropped 8; count of bases not matched to a gene: 8. Germline CDR1 is MNHEY and CDR2 is SMNVEV (reference sequence). Here the CDR3 DNA reads TGTGCCAGCAGCCCAGCCCGGGACAGGGGCTACACCTTC. Protein product: CASSPARDRGYTF.

This clonotype occurred many times. The rearrangement joins TRBV29-1 to TRBJ1-2; possibly TRBD1 for D (5 bases). The CDR3 spans 12 residues. The V and J ends lost 2 bases and 8 bases respectively, with 12 bases between them. Germline CDR1 SQVTM, CDR2 ANQGSEA. The CDR3 bases are TGCAGCGTTGAACGGGGGTCCGGGGGCTACACCTTC. Its translation is CSVERGSGGYTF.

As regards this clonotype: A much bigger clone sits one base away, suggesting this may be a read error. J is TRBJ2-5 and V is TRBV6-4, with D tentatively TRBD1 (5 bases). Trimming took off 7 bases at V and 4 bases at J, with 13 bases between the two ends. Per germline, CDR1 MRHNA and CDR2 SNTAGT. This CDR3 region has 13 residues. CDR3 region: CASNEAQGETQYF. The CDR3 nucleotides read TGTGCCAGCAATGAGGCCCAGGGAGAGACCCAGTACTTC.

CDR3 DNA sequence: TGTGCCAGCAGACAGGGGAATGAGCCCCAGCATTTT. This encodes CASRQGNEPQHF. This rearrangement joins TRBV27 to TRBJ1-5; TRBD1 agrees at 7 bases. The CDR3 is 12 residues long. V lost 6 bases, J lost 8 bases, and 4 bases stayed unmatched. Germline V gives CDR1 MNHEY, CDR2 SMNVEV (reference sequence).

Ten or more counts support this clonotype. The V gene is TRBV20-1, the J gene TRBJ1-3; no reliable D call. The CDR3 length is 13 residues. The V end lost 3 bases, the J end lost 0 bases, and 6 bases lay between the germline ends. Germline assignment: CDR1 DFQATT and CDR2 SNEGSKA (reference sequence). The CDR3, as DNA: TGCAGTGCTAGCGTAGGCTCTGGAAACACCATATATTTT. Translation gives CSASVGSGNTIYF.

This clonotype was observed a handful of times. The chain has TRBV19 and TRBJ2-6, with a weak D call TRBD2 (6 bases). The CDR3 runs 16 residues. Germline lookup yields CDR1 LNHDA and CDR2 SQIVND (reference sequence). Deletions cut 8 bases from V and 6 bases from J, with 20 bases between. The DNA for the CDR3 is TGTGCCAGTGGTGATCGGAGGGCCTGGATGGCCAACGTCCTGACTTTC. This translates into CASGDRRAWMANVLTF.

This clonotype was seen ten or more times. The chain uses TRBV6-1 and TRBJ1-1, with D perhaps TRBD1 (5 bases). Germline V gene data show CDR1 as MNHNS and CDR2 as SASEGT. The CDR3 is 13 residues long. V was trimmed by 10 bases and J by 3 bases, leaving 15 bases between them. In nucleotides, the CDR3 is TGTGCCACCTACAGGCTCAGGGACACTGAAGCTTTCTTT. Its protein is CATYRLRDTEAFF.